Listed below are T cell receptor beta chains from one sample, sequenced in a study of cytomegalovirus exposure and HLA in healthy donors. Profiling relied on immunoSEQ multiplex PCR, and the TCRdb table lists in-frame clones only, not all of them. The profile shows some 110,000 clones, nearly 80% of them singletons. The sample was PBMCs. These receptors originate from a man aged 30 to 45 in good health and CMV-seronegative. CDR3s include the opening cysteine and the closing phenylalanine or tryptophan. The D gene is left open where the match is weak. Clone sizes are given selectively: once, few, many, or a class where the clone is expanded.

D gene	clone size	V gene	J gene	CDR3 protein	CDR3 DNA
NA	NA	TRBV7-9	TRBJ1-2	CASSRVDSNYGYTF	TGTGCCAGCAGCCGAGTTGACAGCAACTATGGCTACACCTTC
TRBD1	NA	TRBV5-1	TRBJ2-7	CASSDGQGMSSYEQYF	TGCGCCAGCAGCGACGGACAGGGAATGAGCTCCTACGAGCAGTACTTC
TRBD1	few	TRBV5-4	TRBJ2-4	CASSRATGTKVKNIQYF	TGTGCCAGCAGCCGTGCGACAGGGACGAAGGTCAAAAACATTCAGTACTTC
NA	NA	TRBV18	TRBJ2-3	CASHPPNTDTQYF	TGTGCCAGCCACCCTCCTAACACAGATACGCAGTATTTT
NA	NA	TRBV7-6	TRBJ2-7	CASSPRGYEQYF	TGTGCCAGCAGCCCCCGAGGCTACGAGCAGTACTTC
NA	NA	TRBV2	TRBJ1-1	CASSPTGQLMNTEAFF	TGTGCCAGCAGCCCAACTGGACAGCTCATGAACACTGAAGCTTTCTTT
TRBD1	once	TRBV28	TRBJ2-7	CASSAGRDRGGLEQYF	TGTGCCAGCAGTGCCGGCCGGGACAGGGGTGGTCTCGAGCAGTACTTC
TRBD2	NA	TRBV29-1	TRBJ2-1	CSVLGPSGSSYNEQFF	TGCAGCGTTTTAGGGCCTAGCGGGAGCTCCTACAATGAGCAGTTCTTC
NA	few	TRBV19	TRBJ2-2	CASSKVTSPTGELFF	TGTGCCAGTAGTAAGGTGACTAGTCCCACCGGGGAGCTGTTTTTT
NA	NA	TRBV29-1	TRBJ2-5	CSVELAVKTQYF	TGCAGCGTTGAATTGGCAGTCAAGACCCAGTACTTC
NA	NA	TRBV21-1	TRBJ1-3	CASSKISPAGNTIYF	TGTGCCAGCAGCAAAATTTCCCCGGCTGGAAACACCATATATTTT
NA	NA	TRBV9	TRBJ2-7	CASSVDDTSYEQYF	TGTGCCAGCAGCGTAGATGACACATCCTACGAGCAGTACTTC
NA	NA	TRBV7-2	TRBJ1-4	CASSISGPNEKLFF	TGTGCCAGCAGCATATCAGGTCCTAATGAAAAACTGTTTTTT
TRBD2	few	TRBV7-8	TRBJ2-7	CASSFSGVTYEQYF	TGTGCCAGCAGCTTCAGCGGGGTCACCTACGAGCAGTACTTC
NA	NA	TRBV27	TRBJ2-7	CASSLRESYEQYF	TGTGCCAGCAGTTTACGGGAGAGTTACGAGCAGTACTTC
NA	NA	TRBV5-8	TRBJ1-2	CASSLNRVNYGYTF	TGTGCCAGCAGCTTAAACAGGGTTAACTATGGCTACACCTTC
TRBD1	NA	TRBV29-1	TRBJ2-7	CSVAGQGGIYEQYF	TGCAGCGTTGCGGGACAGGGGGGCATCTACGAGCAGTACTTC
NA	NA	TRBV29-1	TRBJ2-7	CSVLTVGHEQYF	TGCAGCGTTCTAACAGTAGGCCACGAGCAGTACTTC
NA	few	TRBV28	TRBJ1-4	CASSSRYRDNEKLFF	TGTGCCAGCAGTTCACGATACAGGGACAATGAAAAACTGTTTTTT
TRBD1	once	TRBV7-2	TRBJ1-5	CASSLDRGRTQPQHF	TGTGCCAGCAGCTTAGACAGGGGGCGCACTCAGCCCCAGCATTTT
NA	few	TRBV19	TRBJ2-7	CASRGQSSYEQYF	TGTGCCAGTAGAGGACAGAGCTCCTACGAGCAGTACTTC
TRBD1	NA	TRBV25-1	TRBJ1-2	CASSLRDSPSYGYTF	TGTGCCAGCAGCCTAAGGGACAGCCCCAGCTATGGCTACACCTTC
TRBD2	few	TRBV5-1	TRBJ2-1	CASSLGLATHNEQFF	TGCGCCAGCAGCCTGGGACTAGCGACCCACAATGAGCAGTTCTTC
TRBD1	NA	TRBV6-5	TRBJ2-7	CASSYGGQGVSYEQYF	TGTGCCAGCAGTTACGGTGGACAGGGTGTATCCTACGAGCAGTACTTC
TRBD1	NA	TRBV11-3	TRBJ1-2	CASSAPGTAIGDGYTF	TGTGCCAGCAGCGCTCCTGGGACAGCTATCGGGGATGGCTACACCTTC
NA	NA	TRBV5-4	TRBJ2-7	CASSLASGLSYEQYF	TGTGCCAGCAGCTTGGCGTCAGGGCTTTCCTACGAGCAGTACTTC
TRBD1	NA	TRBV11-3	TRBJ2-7	CASSKSGTESYEQYF	TGTGCCAGCAGCAAATCCGGGACAGAGTCCTACGAGCAGTACTTC
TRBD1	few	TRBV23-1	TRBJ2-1	CASSHHRDRVHRYTNEQFF	TGCGCCAGCAGTCACCACCGGGACAGGGTCCATCGATACACCAATGAGCAGTTCTTC
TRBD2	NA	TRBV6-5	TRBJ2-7	CASSLSSGRYEQYF	TGTGCCAGCAGTCTCTCTAGCGGGAGGTACGAGCAGTACTTC
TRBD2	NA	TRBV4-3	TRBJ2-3	CASSVGGLAGTDTQYF	TGCGCCAGCAGCGTGGGCGGACTAGCGGGCACAGATACGCAGTATTTT
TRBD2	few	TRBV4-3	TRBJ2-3	CASSLRLAGGNTDTQYF	TGCGCCAGCAGCCTAAGACTAGCGGGGGGGAACACAGATACGCAGTATTTT
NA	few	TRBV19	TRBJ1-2	CASSIDFSGYTF	TGTGCCAGTAGTATAGACTTCTCCGGCTACACCTTC
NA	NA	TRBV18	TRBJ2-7	CASSPHRDSEQYF	TGTGCCAGCTCACCACACCGGGACTCCGAGCAGTACTTC
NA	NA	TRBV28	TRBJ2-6	CASSLFPRANVLTF	TGTGCCAGCAGTTTATTCCCTAGGGCCAACGTCCTGACTTTC
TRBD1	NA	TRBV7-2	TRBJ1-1	CASSLAGTGYTEAFF	TGTGCCAGCAGCTTAGCAGGGACAGGGTACACTGAAGCTTTCTTT
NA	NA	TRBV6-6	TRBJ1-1	CASSYRAGTEAFF	TGTGCCAGCAGTTACCGGGCGGGCACTGAAGCTTTCTTT
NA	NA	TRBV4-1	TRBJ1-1	CASSRTLDILEAFF	TGCGCCAGCAGCCGGACCTTGGACATTCTTGAAGCTTTCTTT
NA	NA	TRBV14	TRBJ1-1	CASSRYESTEAFF	TGTGCCAGCAGTCGCTATGAAAGCACTGAAGCTTTCTTT
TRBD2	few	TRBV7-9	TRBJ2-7	CASSSGTSGGRSYEQYF	TGTGCCAGCAGCTCAGGGACTAGCGGGGGGCGGTCCTACGAGCAGTACTTC
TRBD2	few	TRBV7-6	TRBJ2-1	CASSLEVSGSSYNEQFF	TGTGCCAGCAGCTTAGAGGTTAGCGGGAGCTCCTACAATGAGCAGTTCTTC
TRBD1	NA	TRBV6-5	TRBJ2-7	CASSNRDRGSYEQYF	TGTGCCAGCAGTAACCGGGACAGGGGCTCCTACGAGCAGTACTTC
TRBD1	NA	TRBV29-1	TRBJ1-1	CSVTGGSVNTEAFF	TGCAGCGTCACAGGGGGCTCGGTGAACACTGAAGCTTTCTTT
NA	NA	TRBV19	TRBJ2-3	CASSIRVGSRTDTQYF	TGTGCCAGTAGTATAAGAGTCGGGAGTAGAACAGATACGCAGTATTTT
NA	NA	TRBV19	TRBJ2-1	CASSLAGTNNEQFF	TGTGCCAGTAGTCTTGCGGGAACAAACAATGAGCAGTTCTTC
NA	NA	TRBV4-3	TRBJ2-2	CASSPGQRQNTGELFF	TGCGCCAGCAGCCCCGGACAGAGGCAAAACACCGGGGAGCTGTTTTTT
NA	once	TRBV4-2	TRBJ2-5	CASSQVVGRSQETQYF	TGTGCCAGCAGCCAAGTGGTGGGTAGGAGCCAAGAGACCCAGTACTTC
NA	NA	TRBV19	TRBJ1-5	CAGSIVKGGNQPQHF	TGTGCCGGTAGTATAGTGAAGGGAGGCAATCAGCCCCAGCATTTT
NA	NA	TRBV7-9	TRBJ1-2	CASSQAGSHYGYTF	TGTGCCAGCAGCCAAGCGGGCAGTCACTATGGCTACACCTTC
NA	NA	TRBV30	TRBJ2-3	CAWSVQGGDTQYF	TGTGCCTGGAGTGTACAGGGTGGAGATACGCAGTATTTT
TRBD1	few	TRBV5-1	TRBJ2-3	CASSLVPGTASTDTQYF	TGCGCCAGCAGCCTTGTCCCCGGGACAGCTAGCACAGATACGCAGTATTTT
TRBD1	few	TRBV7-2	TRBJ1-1	CASSVNRDRGKAFF	TGTGCCAGCAGCGTGAACCGGGACAGGGGAAAAGCTTTCTTT